One and the same sample provided the 21 T cell receptor beta chains below, sequenced in a study of identical twins. MiXCR was run by TCRdb on the 5' RACE reads, yielding one entry per CDR3 protein. Of about 1.7 million distinct CDR3 sequences listed, less than 35% were seen once; the top ten hold about 0.3%. Sequencing was done on a sample of cord blood. These receptors were obtained from a newborn girl in good health.

The V and J genes are TRBV24-1 and TRBJ1-2, with no clear D. In germline, CDR1 is KGHDR, CDR2 SFDVKD. Deletions cut 7 bases from V and 8 bases from J, with 10 bases between. There are 11 residues in the CDR3. Written as DNA, the CDR3 is TGTGCCACCAGCGGGGAAGGGGGCTACACCTTC. Protein product: CATSGEGGYTF.

The chain is built from TRBV28 and TRBJ2-7; TRBD1 matches 7 bases. The CDR3 is 13 amino acids. Germline V lookup: CDR1 MDHEN, CDR2 SYDVKM. The V and J ends lost 7 bases and 0 bases, in that order; junction bases with no gene match: 3. CDR3 nucleotide sequence: TGTGCCAGCACGACAGGGAGCTCCTACGAGCAGTACTTC. Translated, it gives CASTTGSSYEQYF.

This clonotype showed up many times. V is TRBV3-1 and J is TRBJ1-2, with D perhaps matching TRBD1 (5 bases). V was clipped by 1 base and J by 2 bases, with 8 bases between them. Germline lookup yields CDR1 LGHDT and CDR2 YNNKEL (reference sequence). This CDR3 is 14 amino acids long. The CDR3 region is CASSQVRGNYGYTF. The CDR3 nucleotides are TGTGCCAGCAGCCAAGTAAGGGGCAACTATGGCTACACCTTC.

A few counts support this clonotype. This chain links TRBV2 with TRBJ2-3; TRBD2 aligns across 9 bases. Trimming cost V 7 bases and J 1 base; bases outside gene matches: 6. The CDR3 contains 15 residues. CDR1 is SNHLY and CDR2 is FYNNEI in the germline V gene. CDR3 protein: CASTLAGQGTDTQYF. The CDR3 DNA reads TGTGCCAGCACACTAGCGGGCCAAGGCACAGATACGCAGTATTTT.

The chain couples TRBV7-6 to TRBJ2-3; D unclear. V lost 2 bases and J lost 6, with 15 bases in between. The CDR3 is 15 amino acids. CDR1 is SGHVS, CDR2 FNYEAQ, per germline. The CDR3 region has the DNA TGTGCCAGCAGCTTAAACTCAGTCGGCCAGGATACGCAGTATTTT. This codes for CASSLNSVGQDTQYF.

Concerning this clonotype itself: One junction end disagrees with the germline gene, perhaps due to a read error. The rearrangement joins TRBV4-1 to TRBJ2-5; D not resolved. Germline values: CDR1 MGHRA, CDR2 YSYEKL. The CDR3 loop spans 15 amino acids. The CDR3 is CAISQETVLQETQYF. CDR3 DNA sequence: TGCGCCATCAGCCAAGAGACTGTCCTCCAAGAGACCCAGTACTTC.

This clonotype was picked up a small number of times. The chain joins TRBV15 to TRBJ2-7, with unresolved D. With 0 bases removed from V and 4 bases from J, the gap between germline ends came to 7 bases. The CDR3 contains 13 residues. Germline CDR1 is LNHNV and CDR2 is YYDKDF (reference sequence). Here the CDR3 reads CATSRDTVYEQYF. The CDR3 DNA reads as TGTGCCACCAGCAGAGATACAGTTTACGAGCAGTACTTC.

This clonotype was observed a handful of times. The gene calls are TRBV25-1 and TRBJ1-6; 7 bases are shared with TRBD1. V gave up 8 bases and J gave up 7 bases; unmatched junction bases: 8. The germline V gene has CDR1 MGHDK and CDR2 SYGVNS. The CDR3 has 14 residues. As DNA, the CDR3 is TGTGCCAGCCGCGAGACAGGGTCGAATTCACCCCTCCACTTT. It yields the protein CASRETGSNSPLHF.

The chain has TRBV15 and TRBJ2-3, with 9 bases fitting TRBD1. With V trimmed by 0 bases and J by 4 bases, 5 bases remained unmatched. This CDR3 spans 16 amino acids. Germline V gives CDR1 LNHNV, CDR2 YYDKDF (reference sequence). CDR3: CATSRDLGTGSDTQYF. CDR3 coding DNA: TGTGCCACCAGCAGAGATCTGGGGACAGGGTCAGATACGCAGTATTTT.

The rearrangement uses TRBV6-5 and TRBJ2-5; D is tentatively TRBD1 or TRBD2 (5 bases each). CDR1 is MNHEY, CDR2 SVGAGI, per germline. The CDR3 spans 15 residues. V dropped 7 bases and J dropped 2 bases, with 17 bases sitting between them. The CDR3, as DNA: TGTGCCAGCACCCCAGCGAGGGGTCTACAAGAGACCCAGTACTTC. Its protein is CASTPARGLQETQYF.

This clonotype was detected only a few times. The rearrangement links TRBV12-3 or TRBV12-4 to TRBJ2-7; D gene ambiguous. Trimming shortened V by 5 bases and J by 6 bases, and 11 bases separated the two germline ends. The CDR3 is 12 residues long. The CDR3 coding sequence is TGTGCCAGCAGTCCCGTTGTCGGCGAGCAGTACTTC. It is translated as CASSPVVGEQYF.

This clonotype has more than one count but fewer than ten. V is TRBV6-5 and J is TRBJ1-1; D might be TRBD1 (5 bases). Germline V gene lookup returns CDR1 MNHEY and CDR2 SVGAGI. The CDR3 loop spans 13 amino acids. V lost 5 bases and J lost 5, with 12 bases in between. CDR3 in DNA: TGTGCCAGCAGTAGGGGCGCGAGAACTGAAGCTTTCTTT. Translating gives CASSRGARTEAFF.

In this sample, this clonotype turned up a few times. The rearrangement uses TRBV3-1 and TRBJ2-7; TRBD2 matches 7 bases. V lost 1 base to trimming and J lost 3 bases; unmatched junction nucleotides: 6. Germline assignment: CDR1 LGHDT and CDR2 YNNKEL (reference sequence). The CDR3 runs 15 residues. CDR3 in amino acids: CASSQGGTTYYEQYF. CDR3 nucleotides: TGTGCCAGCAGCCAAGGGGGGACTACTTACTACGAGCAGTACTTC.

The chain couples TRBV10-2 to TRBJ2-1, with a possible D match to TRBD2 (6 bases). The DNA end lines up better with TRBJ2-7; the J call may be wrong. The V gene's germline CDR1 is WSHSY and CDR2 SAAADI. The CDR3 loop spans 15 amino acids. The CDR3 bases are TGCGCCAGCAGGGGAACGGAGGGAAACTACAATGAGCAGTACTTC. Amino acids: CASRGTEGNYNEQYF.

This clonotype was seen a few times. The genes are TRBV27 and TRBJ2-1; TRBD2 might be the D (5 bases). Looked up from germline, CDR1 is MNHEY and CDR2 is SMNVEV (reference sequence). The V and J ends lost 3 bases and 8 bases respectively, with 11 bases between them. The CDR3 is 13 residues long. The CDR3 is CASSFGLAYEQFF. CDR3 DNA: TGTGCCAGCAGTTTCGGTCTAGCCTATGAGCAGTTCTTC.

The table lists this clonotype with many counts. The chain carries TRBV5-1 and TRBJ2-1, with D perhaps TRBD2 (6 bases). Germline lookup yields CDR1 SGHRS and CDR2 YFSETQ. The CDR3 extends over 16 amino acids. Between the trimmed V and J ends, which lost 0 bases and 0 bases, there was a span of 10 bases. The CDR3 DNA sequence: TGCGCCAGCAGCTTGGGTGGCGGGGTCTCCTACAATGAGCAGTTCTTC. It codes for CASSLGGGVSYNEQFF. Drawing the rest from reference TRBV5-1 and TRBJ2-1, the complete variable domain is KAGVTQTPRYLIKTRGQQVTLSCSPISGHRSVSWYQQTPGQGLQFLFEYFSETQRNKGNFPGRFSGRQFSNSRSEMNVSTLELGDSALYLCASSLGGGVSYNEQFFGPGTRLTVL.

This clonotype was found many times. The CDR3 loop reads CASGLLSKLSTDTQYF. CDR3 in DNA: TGTGCTAGTGGTTTGCTCTCTAAGCTTAGCACAGATACGCAGTATTTT. The V gene is TRBV12-5, the J gene TRBJ2-3; D is undetermined. With 2 bases removed from V and 0 bases from J, the gap between germline ends came to 12 bases. The CDR3 sequence is 16 residues long. Germline-derived CDR1 and CDR2 are LGHNT and FRNRAP. Supplemented by reference TRBV12-5 and TRBJ2-3, the full variable domain reads DARVTQTPRHKVTEMGQEVTMRCQPILGHNTVFWYRQTMMQGLELLAYFRNRAPLDDSGMPKDRFSAEMPDATLATLKIQPSEPRDSAVYFCASGLLSKLSTDTQYFGPGTRLTVL.

This clonotype was seen a few times. This chain joins TRBV6-1 and TRBJ2-4; 7 bases match TRBD1. The J call may be faulty, since TRBJ2-7 better matches the DNA end. The CDR3 sequence is 13 residues long. Germline CDR1 is MNHNS and CDR2 is SASEGT. Here the CDR3 reads CASSPTTGVEQYF. CDR3 bases: TGTGCCAGCAGTCCAACTACAGGGGTCGAGCAGTACTTC.

This clonotype has more than one count but fewer than ten. This chain connects TRBV7-8 to TRBJ1-2; 8 bases fit TRBD1. J gave up 11 bases and V 0 bases, and 2 bases lay outside the gene matches. Germline V gives CDR1 SGHVS, CDR2 FQNEAQ. This CDR3 comprises 12 residues. The CDR3 is CASSLAGQGYTF. In DNA, the CDR3 is TGTGCCAGCAGCTTAGCAGGACAGGGTTACACCTTC.

The chain combines TRBV4-1 with TRBJ2-7; TRBD1 or TRBD2 may be the D gene (6 bases each). The V end lost 4 bases, the J end lost 4 bases, and 14 bases lay between the germline ends. Germline V gene lookup returns CDR1 MGHRA and CDR2 YSYEKL. The CDR3 consists of 14 residues. CDR3 DNA sequence: TGCGCCAGCAGCCTGCGGGAACAGGGTTACGAGCAGTACTTC. Translated: CASSLREQGYEQYF.

This clonotype came up a few times. J is TRBJ1-2 and V is TRBV20-1; D may be TRBD1 (6 bases). The CDR3 has 16 residues. CDR1 and CDR2 from the germline V gene are DFQATT and SNEGSKA (reference sequence). Trimming removed 6 bases at V and 4 bases at J, with 24 bases between. CDR3 nucleotides: TGCAGTGCCACGGATGCAACCAGGGGCTCCTTCTATGGCTACACCTTC. It translates to CSATDATRGSFYGYTF.